What follows are 30 T cell receptor beta chains derived from one specimen sequenced in a study of T cell clonality in common variable immunodeficiency. Assay used: immunoSEQ multiplex PCR; TCRdb lists only in-frame clones, some missing. The sample shows about 52,000 clones, none of them appearing just once. Sequenced sample: peripheral blood mononuclear cells. The receptors come from a person aged 18 to 75 in good health.

Notes on this clone: The missing CDR3 end, 3 residues past where the read stops, is filled in from the germline J gene. The rearrangement joins TRBV25-1 to TRBJ1-1, with 7 nucleotides matching TRBD1. Germline-derived CDR1 and CDR2 are MGHDK and SYGVNS. The length of the CDR3 is 15 residues. The V gene end was trimmed by 3 bases and the J gene end by 7 bases; junction bases not matched to a gene: 11. The CDR3 bases that were read are TGTGCCAGCAGTGAGACCGACCGGGACAGCGATGAA. This encodes CASSETDRDSDE. The full-length CDR3 reads as CASSETDRDSDEAFF.

This clone was observed many times. Read coverage stops 3 residues before the CDR3 terminus; the germline J gene supplies the remainder. The chain joins TRBV30 to TRBJ2-4, with 10 bases fitting TRBD2. With V trimmed by 4 bases and J by 6 bases, 3 bases remained unmatched. Germline CDR1 GTSNPN, CDR2 SVGIG (reference sequence). The CDR3 runs to 13 residues. Here the CDR3 reads CAWKRLAGNIQYF. CDR3 DNA, as far as it was read: TGTGCCTGGAAACGACTAGCGGGAAACATT. The full variable domain, with the rest looked up from reference TRBV30 and TRBJ2-4, is SQTIHQWPATLVQPVGSPLSLECTVEGTSNPNLYWYRQAAGRGLQLLFYSVGIGQISSEVPQNLSASRPQDRQFILSSKKLLLSDSGFYLCAWKRLAGNIQYFGAGTRLSVL.

Many counts were recorded for this clone. Sequencing ends 3 residues short of the CDR3 end; the germline J gene provides the rest. V gene TRBV19 combines with J gene TRBJ2-3, with 8 positions matching TRBD2. The CDR3 contains 12 residues. Germline-derived CDR1 and CDR2 are LNHDA and SQIVND (reference sequence). The covered CDR3 bases are TGTGCCAGTAGTATAACTAGCGGACCG. As protein: CASSITSGP. The whole CDR3 is CASSITSGPQYF.

This clone was recorded at least ten times. The observed sequence ends 3 residues before the CDR3 terminus, with the missing tail filled in from the germline J gene. The genes are TRBV5-1 and TRBJ2-2; 9 nucleotides align to TRBD2. The CDR3 totals 14 residues. With 7 bases clipped from V and 6 bases from J, the junction kept 7 bases outside the gene matches. The germline V gene encodes CDR1 SGHRS and CDR2 YFSETQ. Here the CDR3 reads CASRSGGEAGELFF. CDR3 bases read: TGCGCCAGCCGTAGCGGGGGTGAGGCCGGGGAG. Full variable domain (missing parts from reference TRBV5-1 and TRBJ2-2): KAGVTQTPRYLIKTRGQQVTLSCSPISGHRSVSWYQQTPGQGLQFLFEYFSETQRNKGNFPGRFSGRQFSNSRSEMNVSTLELGDSALYLCASRSGGEAGELFFGEGSRLTVL.

This clone was picked up many times. Read data end 3 residues before the CDR3 end; the end is taken from the germline J gene. The chain carries TRBV6-2 or TRBV6-3 and TRBJ1-4, with 7 bases aligning to TRBD1. The germline V gene has CDR1 MNHEY and CDR2 SVGEGT. The V and J ends lost 8 bases and 3 bases, in that order; junction bases with no gene match: 9. This CDR3 comprises 15 residues. The covered CDR3 bases are TGTGCCAGCTTAAAATACAGGGGATCTAATGAAAAA. It yields the protein CASLKYRGSNEK. In full, the CDR3 is CASLKYRGSNEKLFF.

This clone came up many times. The read ends 3 residues early relative to the CDR3; the germline J gene fills the gap. The chain combines TRBV20-1 with TRBJ1-3; no clear D. CDR1 DFQATT and CDR2 SNEGSKA come from the germline V gene (reference sequence). The V gene lost 2 bases and the J gene lost 0 bases, with 11 bases spanning the gap. The CDR3 length is 15 residues. The CDR3 region is CSARRPSISGNTIYF. The part of the CDR3 DNA that was read is TGCAGTGCTAGAAGGCCGTCCATCTCTGGAAACACC.

A few counts support this clone. The CDR3 goes on 3 residues after the read ends, and that part is filled in from the germline J gene. The chain employs TRBV2 and TRBJ1-1, with 7 bases matching TRBD1. V was clipped by 6 bases and J by 7 bases; unmatched bases: 2. This CDR3 has 11 residues. Germline CDR1 and CDR2: SNHLY and FYNNEI. CDR3 sequence reads: CASRRDSEAFF. The CDR3 bases that were read are TGTGCCAGCAGACGGGACAGTGAA.

This clone has at least ten counts. Read data end 3 residues before the CDR3 end; the end is taken from the germline J gene. The gene calls are TRBV5-4 and TRBJ2-5, with D maybe TRBD1 (6 bases). The germline V gene encodes CDR1 SGHNT and CDR2 YYREEE (reference sequence). The CDR3 length is 14 residues. Between the trimmed V and J ends, which lost 4 bases and 4 bases, there was a span of 14 bases. The part of the CDR3 DNA that was read is TGTGCCAGCAGCGCGATCAGGGGCGGAGAGACC. Its translation is CASSAIRGGET. The entire CDR3 reads CASSAIRGGETQYF.

A word on this clone: The CDR3 end is not reached by the read, which stops 3 residues before it; the germline J gene fills it in. The chain uses TRBV7-9 and TRBJ2-2; D unresolved. Germline V gene lookup returns CDR1 SEHNR and CDR2 FQNEAQ (reference sequence). The CDR3 spans 13 residues. The CDR3 sequence is CASSFRRSEKLFF. CDR3 DNA (partial): TGTGCCAGCAGCTTCCGGCGGTCTGAAAAG.

This clone was picked up many times. The CDR3 end lies 3 residues beyond the end of the read and is filled in from the germline J gene. Other DNA variants within this sample encode the same CDR3. This chain joins TRBV6-1 and TRBJ1-2; D is perhaps TRBD1 (5 bases). The germline V gene has CDR1 MNHNS and CDR2 SASEGT. The germline V and J ends were trimmed by 1 base and 5 bases, with 14 bases remaining between them. The CDR3 contains 15 residues. This CDR3 is CASSEGNAGLYGYTF. Incomplete CDR3 DNA: TGTGCCAGCAGTGAAGGAAACGCAGGGCTGTATGGC.

Turning to this clone: From the germline J gene comes the end of the CDR3, since the read stops 3 residues before it. This chain connects TRBV7-3 to TRBJ2-1, with D perhaps TRBD1 (6 bases). Trimming cost V 5 bases and J 0 bases, with 11 bases left between them. The CDR3 length is 15 residues. Per germline, CDR1 SGHTA and CDR2 FQGTGA. CDR3 DNA, as far as it was read: TGTGCCAGCAGCCGGACAGCTCGCTCCTACAATGAG. Translation gives CASSRTARSYNE. The CDR3 in its entirety is CASSRTARSYNEQFF.

A few counts support this clone. The CDR3 goes on 3 residues after the read ends, and that part is filled in from the germline J gene. The V gene is TRBV6-2 or TRBV6-3, the J gene TRBJ2-2; D is perhaps TRBD1 (6 bases). The CDR3 is made up of 13 amino acids. Germline V gene lookup returns CDR1 MNHEY and CDR2 SVGEGT. The V and J ends lost 7 bases and 4 bases respectively, with 10 bases between them. Here the CDR3 reads CASTRGTTGELFF. CDR3 bases read: TGTGCCAGCACCAGGGGAACCACCGGGGAG.

Sample share makes this clone medium-sized. The read ends 3 residues early relative to the CDR3; the germline J gene fills the gap. The chain uses TRBV2 and TRBJ2-7; TRBD2 matches 11 bases. CDR3 length: 15 residues. The V segment lost 7 bases and the J segment 3 bases; nucleotides outside the gene matches: 8. Germline CDR1 reads SNHLY; CDR2 reads FYNNEI. CDR3 bases read: TGTGCCAGCACCGAGGGACTAGCGGTAGTCTACGAG. Translated: CASTEGLAVVYE. The whole CDR3 sequence is CASTEGLAVVYEQYF.

This clone was counted many times. The read terminates 3 residues ahead of where the CDR3 ends, so the germline J gene completes it. This chain joins TRBV5-1 and TRBJ2-7, with D perhaps TRBD1 (5 bases). V was shortened by 0 bases and J by 2 bases, with 12 bases between the two germline ends. Germline values: CDR1 SGHRS, CDR2 YFSETQ. This CDR3 contains 15 residues. The sequenced part of the CDR3 DNA is TGCGCCAGCAGCTTGGGGCCAGGGTTTACCTACGAG. This codes for CASSLGPGFTYE. The entire CDR3 protein reads CASSLGPGFTYEQYF.

This clone was counted many times. The sequenced CDR3 bases are TGCAGCGTTGGGCGGGGGTTGAGCACAGATACG. This gives the protein CSVGRGLSTDT. The full CDR3 protein reads CSVGRGLSTDTQYF. The V call is TRBV29-1, the J call TRBJ2-3, with TRBD2 matching over 7 bases. The DNA ends 3 residues before the CDR3 does, and the rest of the CDR3 is filled in from the germline J gene. V shed 4 bases, J shed 0 bases, and the junction held 4 bases outside the gene matches. CDR1 and CDR2 from the germline V gene are SQVTM and ANQGSEA. The CDR3 spans 14 residues.

This clone was recorded many times. The read halts 3 residues ahead of the CDR3 end, with the missing end drawn from the germline J gene. The genes are TRBV5-1 and TRBJ2-7, with TRBD1 matching 8 bases. J lost 2 bases, V lost 0 bases, and 4 bases had no gene match. Germline CDR1 and CDR2: SGHRS and YFSETQ. The CDR3 totals 15 residues. Partial CDR3 DNA: TGCGCCAGCAGCTTGGGACAGGGGTTTCCCTACGAG. It yields the protein CASSLGQGFPYE. The complete CDR3 reads CASSLGQGFPYEQYF. Full variable domain (rest looked up from reference TRBV5-1 and TRBJ2-7): KAGVTQTPRYLIKTRGQQVTLSCSPISGHRSVSWYQQTPGQGLQFLFEYFSETQRNKGNFPGRFSGRQFSNSRSEMNVSTLELGDSALYLCASSLGQGFPYEQYFGPGTRLTVT.

This clone was picked up many times. Sequencing ends 3 residues short of the CDR3 end; the germline J gene provides the rest. The chain couples TRBV5-1 to TRBJ2-5, with D tentatively TRBD1 (5 bases). The germline V and J ends were trimmed by 7 bases and 2 bases, with 9 bases remaining between them. Germline CDR1 is SGHRS and CDR2 is YFSETQ. The CDR3 covers 12 residues. The CDR3 sequence: CASGQGQETQYF. The sequenced CDR3 bases are TGCGCCAGCGGTCAGGGACAAGAGACC.

Many counts were recorded for this clone. Sequencing ends 3 residues short of the CDR3 end; the germline J gene provides the rest. This rearrangement joins TRBV11-2 to TRBJ2-3, with D possibly being TRBD1 (6 bases). Trimming took off 5 bases at V and 6 bases at J, with 12 bases between the two ends. Looked up from germline, CDR1 is SGHAT and CDR2 is FQNNGV. The CDR3 is 13 residues long. CDR3 DNA, as far as it was read: TGTGCCAGCAGCCAACAGGGATCGGATACG. Protein: CASSQQGSDT. The whole CDR3 is CASSQQGSDTQYF.

This clone came up many times. Read coverage stops 3 residues before the CDR3 terminus; the germline J gene supplies the remainder. The chain links TRBV13 to TRBJ1-2; a weak D match, TRBD1 (6 bases). From germline, CDR1 is PRHDT and CDR2 FYEKMQ (reference sequence). The CDR3 loop spans 16 amino acids. V lost 0 bases and J 6 bases, leaving 17 bases between the germline ends. The covered CDR3 bases are TGTGCCAGCAGCTTAGGCCTGGGACAAGGACTTCATGGC. This encodes CASSLGLGQGLHG. The complete CDR3 protein is CASSLGLGQGLHGYTF.

This clone was counted only a few times. From the germline J gene comes the end of the CDR3, since the read stops 3 residues before it. V usage is TRBV6-2 or TRBV6-3 and J usage is TRBJ2-3; 12 nucleotides align to TRBD1. Germline assignment: CDR1 MNHEY and CDR2 SVGEGT. The CDR3 loop spans 16 amino acids. CDR3 DNA (partial): TGTGCCAGCAGTTACGACGGGACAGGGGGCTTAGAGACG. Translated, it gives CASSYDGTGGLET. The whole CDR3 region reads CASSYDGTGGLETQYF.

In regard to this clone: The CDR3 end lies 3 residues beyond the end of the read and is filled in from the germline J gene. J is TRBJ1-1 and V is TRBV7-2, with unresolved D. V lost 1 base and J lost 4, with 7 bases in between. This CDR3 has 13 amino acids. Germline V CDR1 and CDR2: SGHTA, FQGNSA. The sequenced CDR3 bases are TGTGCCAGCAGCTTAGAAGGTTTCACTGAA. It translates to CASSLEGFTE. The CDR3 as a whole reads CASSLEGFTEAFF.

This clone showed up many times. The covered CDR3 bases are TGCAGTGCTAGAGAGCCAACTAGCGGGAGGATGGAAGAGACC. Translating it yields CSAREPTSGRMEET. The whole CDR3 protein reads CSAREPTSGRMEETYTF. The chain links TRBV20-1 to TRBJ1-2; no reliable D call. Coverage ceases 3 residues before the CDR3 finishes, and the germline J gene fills in the end. The CDR3 is 17 residues long. From germline, CDR1 is DFQATT and CDR2 SNEGSKA (reference sequence).

This clone showed up many times. The same CDR3 can be traced to other DNA sequences in this sample. This CDR3 reads CASSPSGGTGNNEQFF. The sequenced part of the CDR3 DNA is TGTGCCAGCTCACCCTCCGGCGGGACAGGGAACAATGAG. V usage is TRBV18 and J usage is TRBJ2-1; the match to TRBD1 covers 9 bases. The sequence runs out 3 residues before the end of the CDR3; the remainder is reconstructed from the germline J gene. The CDR3 has 16 residues. Germline-derived CDR1 and CDR2 are KGHSH and LQKENI. V was clipped by 3 bases and J by 5 bases; unmatched bases: 8.

This clone was seen at least ten times. The sequenced fragment ends 3 residues before the CDR3 boundary, so the rest is inferred from the germline J gene. This chain joins TRBV7-3 and TRBJ2-5; TRBD2 matches 7 bases. Germline CDR1 is SGHTA and CDR2 is FQGTGA. Losses at the gene ends were 2 bases for V and 4 bases for J; bases not matched to a gene: 7. The CDR3 runs to 15 residues. CDR3 bases read: TGTGCCAGCAGCTTATACAGGACTAGTTTAGAGACC. Translated, it gives CASSLYRTSLET. In full, the CDR3 reads CASSLYRTSLETQYF.

There are many counts of this clone. The read stops 3 residues short of the end of the CDR3; the missing end is completed from the germline J gene. The rearrangement uses TRBV20-1 and TRBJ2-5; 9 bases are a match to TRBD1. Trimming removed 1 base from V and 5 bases from J; junction bases left unmatched: 11. The CDR3 runs 16 residues. CDR1 and CDR2 (germline): DFQATT, SNEGSKA (reference sequence). The CDR3: CSARAIQGAQRETQYF. The DNA read from the CDR3 is TGCAGTGCTAGAGCGATACAGGGGGCGCAGCGGGAGACC.

This clone appeared many times. The CDR3 is cut off 3 residues early in the read; its end comes from the germline J gene. The chain uses TRBV5-1 and TRBJ2-2; 9 nucleotides align to TRBD2. Germline CDR1 and CDR2: SGHRS and YFSETQ. This CDR3 contains 17 residues. Losses at the gene ends were 0 bases for V and 4 bases for J; bases not matched to a gene: 7. Here the CDR3 reads CASSLGPAGGLTGELFF. The CDR3 DNA, read in part, is TGCGCCAGCAGCTTGGGGCCAGCGGGGGGACTCACCGGGGAG.

Details on this clone: The read stops 3 residues short of the end of the CDR3; the missing end is completed from the germline J gene. The chain couples TRBV19 to TRBJ1-2, with a possible D match to TRBD1 (6 bases). CDR1 is LNHDA and CDR2 is SQIVND in the germline V gene (reference sequence). The CDR3 consists of 12 residues. Trimming removed 4 bases at V and 4 bases at J, with 7 bases between. Partial CDR3 DNA: TGTGCCAGTAGTAACAGGGCCTATGGC. This sequence encodes CASSNRAYG. The complete CDR3 protein is CASSNRAYGYTF.

This clone has at least ten counts. Read data end 3 residues before the CDR3 end; the end is taken from the germline J gene. The rearrangement joins TRBV6-2 or TRBV6-3 to TRBJ1-5; D is undetermined. The germline CDR1 and CDR2 sequences are MNHEY and SVGEGT. The length of the CDR3 is 14 residues. V shed 6 bases and J shed 0 bases, with 9 bases lying between them. CDR3 DNA (partial): TGTGCCAGCAGCAAAGGTAATAGCAATCAGCCC. Amino acids: CASSKGNSNQP. The entire CDR3 protein is CASSKGNSNQPQHF.

This clone has ten or more counts. The CDR3 end is not reached by the read, which stops 3 residues before it; the germline J gene fills it in. V gene TRBV19 combines with J gene TRBJ1-2; maybe TRBD1 (6 bases). V was pared by 4 bases and J by 3 bases, with 15 bases between. This CDR3 region has 15 residues. The germline V gene has CDR1 LNHDA and CDR2 SQIVND (reference sequence). The CDR3 bases that were read are TGTGCCAGTAGTACTCAGGGGTTAGGGGACTATGGC. Translation gives CASSTQGLGDYG. The full CDR3 protein is CASSTQGLGDYGYTF.

At least ten counts were recorded for this clone. The read ends 3 residues before the CDR3 terminus; that terminus is restored from the germline J gene. The rearrangement links TRBV4-1 to TRBJ1-1; D not resolved. Trimming took 6 bases from V and 1 from J, leaving 12 bases between them. Germline V lookup: CDR1 MGHRA, CDR2 YSYEKL. The CDR3 spans 14 residues. CDR3 amino acids: CASRFWAQNTEAFF. CDR3 DNA, as far as it was read: TGCGCCAGCAGGTTTTGGGCACAGAACACTGAA.